This TCR beta chain was recorded in a study of human T cells and chemical hapten exposure. Overall study context: Readings were taken at 6 days from patch tests that had applied 0.01% DPC to the upper back.

Overall study findings and caveats: DPC sensitization did not alter TCRs above 1 in 1000 frequency.

The time point: patch test 1, 2 weeks after DPC sensitization. Sample treatment: therapeutic diphenylcyclopropenone sensitization with weekly scalp DPC. Patches went on only after blood had been drawn each time. This CDR3 region has 14 residues. Between the trimmed V and J ends, which lost 3 bases and 4 bases, there was a span of 11 bases. Concerning this clonotype: Its target is unknown.

As the library was built, unique molecular identifiers were attached to individual cDNA molecules. TCRdb reprocessed the RACE reads with MiXCR, giving one entry per CDR3 protein. Of just under 350,000 distinct CDR3 sequences listed, 5.5% to 8% were seen once; the top ten hold 7% to 10%. The chain is built from TRBV12-3 or TRBV12-4 and TRBJ2-3; possibly TRBD2 for D (6 bases). This clonotype was sampled from a woman younger than 35 with alopecia areata. Some clones in this sample may be carry-over from other donors' samples. The source was whole blood, collected in connection with sensitization to the hapten diphenylcyclopropenone (DPC). This CDR3 reads CASSFGRLADTQYF. Written as DNA, the CDR3 is TGTGCCAGCAGTTTTGGCCGACTAGCAGATACGCAGTATTTT.